The clone carrying this T cell receptor (beta chain) has only one observation. This record belongs to a study of blood T cell repertoires in COVID-19. V was shortened by 0 bases and J by 0 bases, with 16 bases between the two germline ends. CDR1 and CDR2 from the germline V gene are SGHRS and YFSETQ. The CDR3 length is 17 residues. This table comes from immunoSEQ multiplex PCR, and its TCRdb copy is limited to in-frame clones, with some not included. Of 150,000 to 250,000 clones listed, roughly 92% are singletons. The TCR sequence derives from a man under 40 with COVID-19, enrolled during active disease. The sequenced material came from peripheral blood. The genes are TRBV5-1 and TRBJ2-7; D may be TRBD2 (7 bases). The CDR3 is CASSLDGRGGPSYEQYF. The CDR3, as DNA: TGCGCCAGCAGCTTGGACGGACGCGGGGGCCCCTCCTACGAGCAGTACTTC.